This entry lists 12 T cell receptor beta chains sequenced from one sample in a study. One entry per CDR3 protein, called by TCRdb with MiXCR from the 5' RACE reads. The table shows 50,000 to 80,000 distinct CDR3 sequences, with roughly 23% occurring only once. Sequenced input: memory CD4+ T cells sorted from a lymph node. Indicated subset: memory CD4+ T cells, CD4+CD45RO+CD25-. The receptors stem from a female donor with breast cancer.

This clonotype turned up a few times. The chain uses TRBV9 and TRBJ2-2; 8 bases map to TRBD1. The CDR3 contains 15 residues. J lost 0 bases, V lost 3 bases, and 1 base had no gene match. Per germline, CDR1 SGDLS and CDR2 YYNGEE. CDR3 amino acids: CASSEQGANTGELFF. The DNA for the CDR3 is TGTGCCAGCAGCGAACAGGGGGCGAACACCGGGGAGCTGTTTTTT.

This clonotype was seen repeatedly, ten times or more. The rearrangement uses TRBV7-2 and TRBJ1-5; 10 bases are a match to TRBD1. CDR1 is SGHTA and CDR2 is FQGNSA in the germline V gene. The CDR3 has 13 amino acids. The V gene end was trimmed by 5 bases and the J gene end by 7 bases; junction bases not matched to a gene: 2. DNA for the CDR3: TGTGCCAGCAGCACGACAGGGGGCCAGCCCCAGCATTTT. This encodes CASSTTGGQPQHF.

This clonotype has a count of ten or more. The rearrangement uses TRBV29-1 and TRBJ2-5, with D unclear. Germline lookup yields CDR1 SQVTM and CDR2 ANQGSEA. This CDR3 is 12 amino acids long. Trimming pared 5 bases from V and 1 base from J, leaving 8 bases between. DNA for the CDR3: TGCAGCGTTCAGTCCCCCCAAGAGACCCAGTACTTC. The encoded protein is CSVQSPQETQYF.

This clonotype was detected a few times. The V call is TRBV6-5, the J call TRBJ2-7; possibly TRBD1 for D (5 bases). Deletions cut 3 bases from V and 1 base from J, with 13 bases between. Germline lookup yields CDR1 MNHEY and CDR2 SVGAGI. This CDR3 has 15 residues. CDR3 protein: CASSYRGSESYEQYF. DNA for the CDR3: TGTGCCAGCAGTTATAGGGGCAGCGAATCCTACGAGCAGTACTTC.

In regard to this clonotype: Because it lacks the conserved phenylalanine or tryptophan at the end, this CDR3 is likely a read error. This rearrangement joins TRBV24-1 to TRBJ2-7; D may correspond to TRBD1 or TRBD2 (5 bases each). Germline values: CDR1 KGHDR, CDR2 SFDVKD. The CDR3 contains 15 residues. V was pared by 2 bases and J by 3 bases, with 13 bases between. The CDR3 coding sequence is TGTGCCACCAGTGATTCGGGGCTACCCTTCTACGAGCAGTACTCC. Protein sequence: CATSDSGLPFYEQYS.

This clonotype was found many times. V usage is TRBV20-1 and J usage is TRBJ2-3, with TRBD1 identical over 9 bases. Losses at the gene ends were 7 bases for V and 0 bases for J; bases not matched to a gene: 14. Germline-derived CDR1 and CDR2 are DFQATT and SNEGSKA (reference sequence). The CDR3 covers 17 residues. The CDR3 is CSGLGDRASGSTDTQYF. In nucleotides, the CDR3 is TGCAGTGGATTGGGGGACAGGGCTAGCGGAAGCACAGATACGCAGTATTTT.

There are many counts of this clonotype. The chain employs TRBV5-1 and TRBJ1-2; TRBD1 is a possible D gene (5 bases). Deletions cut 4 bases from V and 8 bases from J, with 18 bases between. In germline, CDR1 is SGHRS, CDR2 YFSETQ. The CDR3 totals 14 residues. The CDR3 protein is CASSPGGGTYGYTF. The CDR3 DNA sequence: TGCGCCAGCAGCCCTGGAGGAGGGACCTACGGCTACACCTTC.

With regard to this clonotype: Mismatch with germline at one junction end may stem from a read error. CDR3 DNA: TGTGCCAGCAGCTTATTGGGGAGGGAGTCCTCCGAGCAGTACTTC. Translated, it gives CASSLLGRESSEQYF. The gene calls are TRBV7-2 and TRBJ2-7, with TRBD2 identical over 7 bases. CDR1 SGHTA and CDR2 FQGNSA come from the germline V gene. The CDR3 runs 15 residues.

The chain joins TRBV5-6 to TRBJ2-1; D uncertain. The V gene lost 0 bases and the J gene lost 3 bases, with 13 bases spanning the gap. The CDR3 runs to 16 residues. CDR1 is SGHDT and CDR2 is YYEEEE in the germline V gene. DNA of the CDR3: TGTGCCAGCAGCTTGGGTCCTCCCCCGGACTACAATGAGCAGTTCTTC. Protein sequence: CASSLGPPPDYNEQFF. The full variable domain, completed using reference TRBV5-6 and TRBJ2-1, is DAGVTQSPTHLIKTRGQQVTLRCSPKSGHDTVSWYQQALGQGPQFIFQYYEEEERQRGNFPDRFSGHQFPNYSSELNVNALLLGDSALYLCASSLGPPPDYNEQFFGPGTRLTVL.

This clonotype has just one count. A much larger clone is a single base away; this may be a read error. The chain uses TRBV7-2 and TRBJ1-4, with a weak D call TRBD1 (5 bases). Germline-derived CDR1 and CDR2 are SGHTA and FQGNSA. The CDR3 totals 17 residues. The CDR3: CASNLVPSGSYNEKLFF. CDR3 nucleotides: TGTGCCAGCAACTTAGTCCCCTCAGGGAGCTATAATGAAAAACTGTTTTTT. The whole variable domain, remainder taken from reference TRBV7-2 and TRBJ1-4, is GAGVSQSPSNKVTEKGKDVELRCDPISGHTALYWYRQSLGQGLEFLIYFQGNSAPDKSGLPSDRFSAERTGGSVSTLTIQRTQQEDSAVYLCASNLVPSGSYNEKLFFGSGTQLSVL.

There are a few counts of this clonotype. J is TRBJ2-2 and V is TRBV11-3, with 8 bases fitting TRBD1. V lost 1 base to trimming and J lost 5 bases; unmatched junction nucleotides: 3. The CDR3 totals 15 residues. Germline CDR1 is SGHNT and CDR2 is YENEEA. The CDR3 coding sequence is TGTGCCAGCAGCTTAGGGACAGGGAGAACCGGGGAGCTGTTTTTT. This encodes CASSLGTGRTGELFF.

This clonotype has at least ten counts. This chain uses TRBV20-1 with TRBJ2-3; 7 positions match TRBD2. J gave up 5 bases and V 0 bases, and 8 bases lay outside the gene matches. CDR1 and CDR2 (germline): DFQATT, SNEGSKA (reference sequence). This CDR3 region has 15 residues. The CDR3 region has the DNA TGCAGTGCTAGAGACAGGAGCGGGACCCGAGATACGCAGTATTTT. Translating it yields CSARDRSGTRDTQYF.